This T cell receptor beta chain appears in the sequencing data of a study of blood T cell repertoires in COVID-19. Study summary: Sample material is recorded as cDNA or gDNA derived from T cells, B-cell-depleted T cells, or PBMCs.

This clone was seen once. Per germline, CDR1 ENHRY and CDR2 SYGVKD. V lost 8 bases and J lost 0; bases outside the gene matches: 13. This CDR3 is built from 20 residues. In the original analysis: The authors estimated nucleated cell counts from reference gene primer amplification. Assay: immunoSEQ multiplex PCR; the TCRdb copy retains only in-frame clones and omits some. D and trimming were read from the DNA, whereas the V and J calls and clone size are those reported in that table. The profile covers tens of thousands of clones, with 89% appearing a single time and more than 5% taken by the ten largest. Seattle patients were enrolled while actively infected and followed longitudinally.

The chain recombines TRBV10-3 with TRBJ2-6; the match to TRBD2 covers 13 bases. Sequencing was done on a sample of peripheral blood. The receptor was isolated from a man aged 60 to 69 with COVID-19, enrolled during active disease. The CDR3 coding sequence is TGTGCCATCCCCCGCGAGGCACTAGCGGGAGGGCCCTCTGGGGCCAACGTCCTGACTTTC. This codes for CAIPREALAGGPSGANVLTF.